These 21 T cell receptor beta chains originate from one sample sequenced in a study of metastatic and nonmetastatic thyroid tumors (TCRdb year 2020). No patient had received any treatment before thyroid surgery. Library preparation used PCR. Sequenced using an Illumina HiSeq 4000. TCRdb ran its own pipeline on the public reads, namely fastp trimming at Q25 and MiXCR clone calling, and kept in-frame beta chains. The sample yields about 28,000 clones; less than 25% were counted once. The top ten constitute under 45% of the sample. What was sequenced was blood. The receptors come from a female donor with papillary thyroid cancer or a benign thyroid nodule (not recorded which). Some clones in this sample may be carry-over from other donors' samples.

This clone was found a few times. Different DNA sequences within this sample yield the same CDR3. The gene calls are TRBV4-2 and TRBJ2-1, with a possible D match to TRBD2 (7 bases). Deletions cut 4 bases from V and 10 bases from J, with 23 bases between. CDR3 length: 16 residues. The V gene's germline CDR1 is LGHNA and CDR2 YNFKEQ. The CDR3 protein is CASSPVGGGGVIEQFF. CDR3 nucleotides: TGTGCCAGCAGCCCCGTGGGGGGCGGGGGAGTCATAGAGCAGTTCTTC.

In this sample, this clone turned up many times. This chain uses TRBV10-3 with TRBJ2-7, with D perhaps matching TRBD2 (6 bases). In germline, CDR1 is ENHRY, CDR2 SYGVKD. V was trimmed by 2 bases and J by 1 base, leaving 9 bases between them. There are 14 residues in the CDR3. In DNA form, the CDR3 reads TGTGCCATCAGTGAGGACGGGAGATCCTACGAGCAGTACTTC. It codes for CAISEDGRSYEQYF.

There are many counts of this clone. The genes are TRBV5-1 and TRBJ2-5, with D perhaps TRBD1 (6 bases). The CDR3 loop spans 15 amino acids. Trimming left V 0 bases short and J 2 bases short, with 11 bases between. CDR1 is SGHRS, CDR2 YFSETQ, per germline. This CDR3 is CASSLGVGTQETQYF. The CDR3 nucleotides are TGCGCCAGCAGCTTGGGGGTGGGGACACAAGAGACCCAGTACTTC.

This clone has just a few counts. The V and J genes are TRBV12-3 or TRBV12-4 and TRBJ2-1, with a possible D match to TRBD1 (5 bases). Trimming pared 3 bases from V and 4 bases from J, leaving 13 bases between. The CDR3 sequence is 15 residues long. CDR3 DNA sequence: TGTGCCAGCAGTTTTTCAGGACACACTTACAATGAGCAGTTCTTC. It encodes CASSFSGHTYNEQFF.

This clone appeared many times. CDR3 amino acids: CASSLGGARSDTQYF. The CDR3 DNA sequence: TGTGCCAGCAGCTTAGGAGGAGCGAGGTCAGATACGCAGTATTTT. V usage is TRBV11-2 and J usage is TRBJ2-3, with D hard to call. This CDR3 comprises 15 residues. Germline CDR1 SGHAT, CDR2 FQNNGV. The V end lost 1 base, the J end lost 4 bases, and 12 bases lay between the germline ends.

The chain uses TRBV14 and TRBJ2-1; 11 nucleotides match TRBD2. The CDR3 totals 14 residues. CDR1 SGHDN and CDR2 FVKESK come from the germline V gene. The junction had 1 base not matched to a gene; V was cut back by 4 bases and J by 5 bases. The CDR3 reads CASSRLAGNNEQFF. CDR3 nucleotide sequence: TGTGCCAGCAGCCGACTAGCGGGAAACAATGAGCAGTTCTTC.

This clone was picked up many times. This CDR3 reads CASSGRRGDTQYF. The CDR3, as DNA: TGTGCCAGCAGCGGACGGAGAGGGGATACGCAGTATTTT. J is TRBJ2-3 and V is TRBV9; TRBD2 is a possible D gene (5 bases). The CDR3 length is 13 residues. Between the trimmed V and J ends, which lost 3 bases and 6 bases, there was a span of 11 bases. Per the germline V gene, CDR1 is SGDLS and CDR2 is YYNGEE.

This clone was seen at least ten times. This sequence joins TRBV6-1 and TRBJ2-6; D gene uncertain. Trimming removed 11 bases at V and 2 bases at J, with 10 bases between. CDR3 length equals 13 residues. The germline V gene has CDR1 MNHNS and CDR2 SASEGT. CDR3 nucleotides: TGTGCCTCAATAGAGACTGGGGCCAACGTCCTGACTTTC. Translated, it gives CASIETGANVLTF.

This clone was seen many times. The genes are TRBV12-3 or TRBV12-4 and TRBJ2-7; 8 nucleotides line up with TRBD1. There are 13 residues in the CDR3. V lost 4 bases, J lost 5 bases, and 4 bases stayed unmatched. This CDR3 reads CASSYGQGDEQYF. CDR3 bases: TGTGCCAGCAGTTATGGACAGGGCGACGAGCAGTACTTC.

This chain uses TRBV6-1 with TRBJ2-3, with 9 bases that match TRBD2. Trimming took 5 bases from V and 9 from J; bases not matched to a gene: 6. This CDR3 contains 13 residues. Germline V gene data show CDR1 as MNHNS and CDR2 as SASEGT. The CDR3 DNA is TGTGCCAGCAGTCTGTCTAGCGGGGCAACGCAGTATTTT. Translating it yields CASSLSSGATQYF.

This clone was picked up many times. A much more abundant neighbour one base away suggests this may be a read error. The same CDR3 arises from other DNA sequences in this sample as well. V gene TRBV28 combines with J gene TRBJ1-1; TRBD1 is a possible D gene (5 bases). There are 13 residues in the CDR3. CDR1 is MDHEN, CDR2 SYDVKM, per germline. The CDR3 sequence: CASILGGNTEAFF. The DNA of the CDR3 is TGTGCCAGCATCCTTGGGGGGAACACTGAGGCTTTCTTT.

The rearrangement joins TRBV5-1 to TRBJ2-2; 10 positions match TRBD2. There are 17 residues in the CDR3. CDR1 and CDR2 from the germline V gene are SGHRS and YFSETQ. Trimming cost V 0 bases and J 1 base; bases outside gene matches: 3. This chain's CDR3 is CASSLGTSGKNTGELFF. In DNA form, the CDR3 reads TGCGCCAGCAGCTTGGGGACTAGCGGCAAGAACACCGGGGAGCTGTTTTTT.

This clone came up many times. The chain links TRBV5-1 to TRBJ2-1, with a weak D call TRBD2 (6 bases). The V gene's germline CDR1 is SGHRS and CDR2 YFSETQ. This CDR3 is built from 18 residues. Trimming left V 0 bases short and J 0 bases short, with 16 bases between. CDR3: CASSLDGSWVNSYNEQFF. The CDR3 DNA sequence: TGCGCCAGCAGCTTGGACGGGAGTTGGGTAAACTCCTACAATGAGCAGTTCTTC.

Notes on this clone: This CDR3 is missing its conserved last phenylalanine or tryptophan, likely due to a read error. The J gene is TRBJ2-5, the V gene TRBV20-1; D possibly corresponds to TRBD2 (5 bases). The CDR3 is 20 residues long. Germline-derived CDR1 and CDR2 are DFQATT and SNEGSKA (reference sequence). The germline V and J ends were trimmed by 7 bases and 0 bases, with 33 bases remaining between them. The DNA of the CDR3 is TGCAGTGTTCCATCACCGAACGGGGAAGAAGAAAGTTTGTACCAAGAGACCCAGTACTTA. Amino acids: CSVPSPNGEEESLYQETQYL.

The chain recombines TRBV20-1 with TRBJ2-7; 9 positions agree with TRBD1. Looked up from germline, CDR1 is DFQATT and CDR2 is SNEGSKA (reference sequence). The CDR3 spans 17 residues. With V trimmed by 2 bases and J by 3 bases, 14 bases remained unmatched. The CDR3 DNA sequence: TGCAGTGCTAGACTCCAGGGACAGGGAATGTTTTACTACGAGCAGTACTTC. This codes for CSARLQGQGMFYYEQYF.

This clone was picked up many times. The chain joins TRBV3-1 to TRBJ1-2; D remains unclear. The length of the CDR3 is 16 residues. Per germline, CDR1 LGHDT and CDR2 YNNKEL (reference sequence). V lost 1 base and J lost 1, with 13 bases in between. The CDR3 DNA sequence: TGTGCCAGCAGCCAAGCCTCAGGAATTCTTAACTATGGCTACACCTTC. As protein: CASSQASGILNYGYTF.

This clone was detected ten times or more. The chain couples TRBV2 to TRBJ2-7, with 7 bases matching TRBD2. J lost 3 bases, V lost 4 bases, and 9 bases had no gene match. In germline, CDR1 is SNHLY, CDR2 FYNNEI. This CDR3 spans 15 amino acids. The CDR3 here is CASSVAAGVNYEQYF. CDR3 DNA sequence: TGTGCCAGCAGTGTGGCGGCGGGAGTTAACTACGAGCAGTACTTC.

A few counts support this clone. The V and J genes are TRBV12-3 or TRBV12-4 and TRBJ2-7; 7 nucleotides match TRBD2. J was trimmed by 4 bases and V by 3 bases; bases with no gene match: 15. The CDR3 consists of 17 residues. The CDR3 region has the DNA TGTGCCAGCAGTTTGGGTGATCGCGGGAGTTCTCGATACGAGCAGTACTTC. Residues: CASSLGDRGSSRYEQYF.

At least ten counts were recorded for this clone. The V gene is TRBV7-2, the J gene TRBJ2-1; 11 bases are a match to TRBD2. V shed 6 bases and J 8 bases; nucleotides not matched to a gene: 9. The CDR3 sequence is 15 residues long. CDR1 and CDR2 (germline): SGHTA, FQGNSA. The chain's CDR3 is CASSLSGTSGHEQFF. The CDR3 nucleotides are TGTGCCAGCAGTCTTTCCGGGACTAGCGGTCATGAGCAGTTCTTC.

This clone was seen many times. This chain joins TRBV9 and TRBJ2-2, with D possibly matching TRBD2 (5 bases). The CDR3 is made up of 15 amino acids. From germline, CDR1 is SGDLS and CDR2 YYNGEE. Trimming cost V 0 bases and J 5 bases, with 11 bases left between them. CDR3 sequence (DNA): TGTGCCAGCAGCGTAGGTTCTTCGGGGACCGGGGAGCTGTTTTTT. Translating it yields CASSVGSSGTGELFF.

The V call is TRBV27, the J call TRBJ2-1; possibly TRBD2 for D (6 bases). Germline CDR1 is MNHEY and CDR2 is SMNVEV (reference sequence). This CDR3 has 15 amino acids. V shed 5 bases and J shed 3 bases, with 14 bases lying between them. The CDR3, as DNA: TGTGCCAGCAGTCCACGGGGTAGCGGCTACAATGAGCAGTTCTTC. As protein: CASSPRGSGYNEQFF.